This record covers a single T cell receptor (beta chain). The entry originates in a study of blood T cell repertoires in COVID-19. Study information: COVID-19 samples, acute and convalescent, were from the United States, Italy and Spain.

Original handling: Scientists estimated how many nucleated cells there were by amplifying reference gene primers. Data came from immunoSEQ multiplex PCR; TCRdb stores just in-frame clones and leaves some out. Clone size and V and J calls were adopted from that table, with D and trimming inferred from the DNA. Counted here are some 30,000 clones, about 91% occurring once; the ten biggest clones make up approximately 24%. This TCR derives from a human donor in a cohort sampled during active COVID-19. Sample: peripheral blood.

CDR3 in DNA: TGTGCCTGGAGTGTATGGGCCCCCTCAGGCCACGAGCAGTACTTC. Its protein is CAWSVWAPSGHEQYF. The V gene is TRBV30, the J gene TRBJ2-7; D gene ambiguous. CDR3 length: 15 residues. Trimming removed 0 bases at V and 5 bases at J, with 17 bases between. Germline V gene lookup returns CDR1 GTSNPN and CDR2 SVGIG (reference sequence).